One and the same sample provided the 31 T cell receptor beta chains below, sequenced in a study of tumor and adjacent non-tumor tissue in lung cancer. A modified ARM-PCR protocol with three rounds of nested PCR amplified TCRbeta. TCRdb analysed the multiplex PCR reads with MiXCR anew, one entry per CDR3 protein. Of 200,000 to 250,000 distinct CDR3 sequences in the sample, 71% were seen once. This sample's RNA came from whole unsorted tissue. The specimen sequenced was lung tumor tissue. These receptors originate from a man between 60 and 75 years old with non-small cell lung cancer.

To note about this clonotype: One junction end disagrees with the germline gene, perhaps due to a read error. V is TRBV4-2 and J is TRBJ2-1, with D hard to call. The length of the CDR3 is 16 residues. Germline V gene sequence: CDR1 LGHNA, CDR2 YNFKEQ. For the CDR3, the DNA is TGTGCCAGCAGCCAAGATTGTACACAGAGAAGCAATGAGCAATTCTTC. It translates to CASSQDCTQRSNEQFF.

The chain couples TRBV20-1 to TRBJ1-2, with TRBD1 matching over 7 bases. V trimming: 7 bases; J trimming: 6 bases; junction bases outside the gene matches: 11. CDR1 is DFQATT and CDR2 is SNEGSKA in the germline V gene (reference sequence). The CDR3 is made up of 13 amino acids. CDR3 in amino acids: CSVMPRGSNGYTF. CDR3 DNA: TGCAGTGTTATGCCCAGGGGGTCGAATGGCTACACCTTC.

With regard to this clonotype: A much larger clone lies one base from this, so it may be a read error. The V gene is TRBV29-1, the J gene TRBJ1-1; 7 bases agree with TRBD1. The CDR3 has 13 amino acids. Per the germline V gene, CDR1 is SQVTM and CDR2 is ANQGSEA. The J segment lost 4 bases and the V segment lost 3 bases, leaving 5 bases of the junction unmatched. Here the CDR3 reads CSVDKTGCTEAFF. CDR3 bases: TGCAGCGTTGACAAGACAGGGTGCACTGAAGCTTTCTTT.

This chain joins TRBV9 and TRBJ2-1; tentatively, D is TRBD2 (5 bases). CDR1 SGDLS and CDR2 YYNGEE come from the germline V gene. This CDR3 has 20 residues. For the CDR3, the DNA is TGTTTGGACCCCTGGAGGATGTCTTCACACCCAGTCCGCCTCTACAATGAGCAGTTCTTC. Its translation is CLDPWRMSSHPVRLYNEQFF.

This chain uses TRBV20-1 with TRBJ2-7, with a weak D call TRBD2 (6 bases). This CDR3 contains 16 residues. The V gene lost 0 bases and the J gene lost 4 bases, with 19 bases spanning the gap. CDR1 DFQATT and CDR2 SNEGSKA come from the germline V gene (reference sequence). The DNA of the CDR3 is TGCAGTGCTAGAGATCTCTGGGGGGTAAGACAGTACGAGCAGTACTTC. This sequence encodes CSARDLWGVRQYEQYF.

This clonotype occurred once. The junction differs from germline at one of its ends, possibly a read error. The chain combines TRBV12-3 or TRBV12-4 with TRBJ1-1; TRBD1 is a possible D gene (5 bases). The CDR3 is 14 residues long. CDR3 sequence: CASRYDSLGTEAFF. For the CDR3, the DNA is TGTGCTAGCAGGTACGACAGTCTGGGCACTGAAGCTTTCTTT.

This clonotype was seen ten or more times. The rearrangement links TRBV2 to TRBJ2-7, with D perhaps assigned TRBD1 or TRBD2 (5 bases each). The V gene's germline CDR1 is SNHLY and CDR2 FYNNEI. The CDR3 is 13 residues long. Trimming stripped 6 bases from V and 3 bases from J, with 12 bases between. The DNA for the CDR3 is TGTGCCAGCAGCTTAAGGGACGGCTACGAGCAGTACTTC. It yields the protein CASSLRDGYEQYF.

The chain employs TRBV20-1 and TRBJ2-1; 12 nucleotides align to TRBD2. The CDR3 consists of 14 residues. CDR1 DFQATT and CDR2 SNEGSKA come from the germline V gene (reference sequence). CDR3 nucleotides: TGCAACCTGACTAGCGGGAGATTGAAGAATGAGCAGTTCTTC. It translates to CNLTSGRLKNEQFF.

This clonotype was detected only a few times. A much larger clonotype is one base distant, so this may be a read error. CDR3 DNA: TGCAGTGCTAGTTTGGGGGGAGGAAGCACCATATATTTT. This encodes CSASLGGGSTIYF. The V gene is TRBV20-1, the J gene TRBJ1-3; possibly TRBD1 for D (5 bases). CDR1 is DFQATT, CDR2 SNEGSKA, per germline (reference sequence). The CDR3 contains 13 residues.

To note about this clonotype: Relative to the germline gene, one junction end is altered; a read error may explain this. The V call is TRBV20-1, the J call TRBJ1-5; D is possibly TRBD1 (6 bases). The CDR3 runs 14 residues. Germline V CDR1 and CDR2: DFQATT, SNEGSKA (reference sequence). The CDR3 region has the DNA TGCAGAGCTAGAGTTGATGGGGGCAATCAGTCCCAGCATTTT. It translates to CRARVDGGNQSQHF.

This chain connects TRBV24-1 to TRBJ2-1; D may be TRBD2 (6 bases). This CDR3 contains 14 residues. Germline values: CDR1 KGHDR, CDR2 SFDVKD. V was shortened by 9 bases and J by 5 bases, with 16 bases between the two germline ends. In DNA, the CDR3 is TGTGCCACCGGCGGAGGGGAGACCAACAATGAGCAGTTCTTC. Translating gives CATGGGETNNEQFF.

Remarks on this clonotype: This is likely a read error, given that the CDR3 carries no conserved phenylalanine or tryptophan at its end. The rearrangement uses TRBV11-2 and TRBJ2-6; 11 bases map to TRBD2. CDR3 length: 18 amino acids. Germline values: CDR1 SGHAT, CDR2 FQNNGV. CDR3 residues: CASSPTSGGATEANVLTS. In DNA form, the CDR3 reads TGTGCCAGCAGTCCAACTAGCGGGGGAGCCACTGAGGCCAATGTCCTGACTTCC.

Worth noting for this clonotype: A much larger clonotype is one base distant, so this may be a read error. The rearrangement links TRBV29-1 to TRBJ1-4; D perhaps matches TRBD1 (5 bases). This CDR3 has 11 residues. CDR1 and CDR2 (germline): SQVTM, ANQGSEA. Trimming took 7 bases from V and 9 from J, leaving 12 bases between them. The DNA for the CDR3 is TGCAGCGCCCCCCAGGGACAAAAACTGTTTTTT. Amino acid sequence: CSAPQGQKLFF. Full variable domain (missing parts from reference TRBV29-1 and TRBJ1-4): SAVISQKPSRDICQRGTSLTIQCQVDSQVTMMFWYRQQPGQSLTLIATANQGSEATYESGFVIDKFPISRPNLTFSTLTVSNMSPEDSSIYLCSAPQGQKLFFGSGTQLSVL.

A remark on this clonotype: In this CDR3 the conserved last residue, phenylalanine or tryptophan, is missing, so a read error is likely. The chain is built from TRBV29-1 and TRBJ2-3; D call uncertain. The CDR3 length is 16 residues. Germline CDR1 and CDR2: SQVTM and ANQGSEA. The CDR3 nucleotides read TGCAGCGTTGTAAGTTGGATACGGACCTTTCGTGATATGCAGTATGTT. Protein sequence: CSVVSWIRTFRDMQYV.

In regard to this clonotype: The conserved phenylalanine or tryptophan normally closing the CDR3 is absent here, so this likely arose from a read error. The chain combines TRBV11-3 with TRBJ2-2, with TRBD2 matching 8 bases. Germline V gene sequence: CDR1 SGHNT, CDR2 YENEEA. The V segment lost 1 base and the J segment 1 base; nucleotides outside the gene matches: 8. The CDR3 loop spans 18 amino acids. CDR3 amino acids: CASSLGTSRSVNTGELFY. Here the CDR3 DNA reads TGTGCCAGCAGCTTAGGGACTAGCAGGAGTGTGAACACCGGGGAGCTGTTTTAT.

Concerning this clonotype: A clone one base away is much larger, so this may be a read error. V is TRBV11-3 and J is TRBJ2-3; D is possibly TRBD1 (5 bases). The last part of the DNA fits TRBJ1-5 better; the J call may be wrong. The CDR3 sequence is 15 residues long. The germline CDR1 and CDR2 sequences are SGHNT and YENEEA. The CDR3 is CASSLGRVGTVTQHF. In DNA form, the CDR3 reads TGTGCCAGCAGCTTGGGGCGGGTGGGCACAGTTACGCAGCATTTT.

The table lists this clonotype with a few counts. The CDR3 is CAWSTGLSYEQYF. The CDR3 bases are TGTGCCTGGAGTACGGGACTATCCTACGAGCAGTACTTC. J is TRBJ2-7 and V is TRBV30, with 7 nucleotides matching TRBD2. CDR3 length: 13 amino acids. V was clipped by 2 bases and J by 1 base; unmatched bases: 2. Germline V gene lookup returns CDR1 GTSNPN and CDR2 SVGIG (reference sequence).

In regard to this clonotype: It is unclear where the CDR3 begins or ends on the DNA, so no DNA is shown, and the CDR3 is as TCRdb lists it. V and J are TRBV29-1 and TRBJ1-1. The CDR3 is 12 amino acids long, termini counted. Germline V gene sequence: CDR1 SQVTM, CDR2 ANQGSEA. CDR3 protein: CIVAGGSAEVFF.

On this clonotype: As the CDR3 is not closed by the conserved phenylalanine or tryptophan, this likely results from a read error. In DNA, the CDR3 is TGCGCCACCTCCCGGGGGCTCGTCGGGGAGCTGTTTCTT. It specifies CATSRGLVGELFL. The chain combines TRBV5-1 with TRBJ2-2, with D perhaps assigned TRBD1 or TRBD2 (6 bases each). V lost 9 bases and J 7 bases, leaving 16 bases between the germline ends. The CDR3 extends over 13 amino acids. Per the germline V gene, CDR1 is SGHRS and CDR2 is YFSETQ.

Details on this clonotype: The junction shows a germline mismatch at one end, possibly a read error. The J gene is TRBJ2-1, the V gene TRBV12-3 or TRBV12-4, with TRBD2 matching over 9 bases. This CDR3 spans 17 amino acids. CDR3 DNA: TGTGCCAGTATCTCCCGCTTGGGGACTAGCTCCTACAATGAACAGTTCTTC. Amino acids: CASISRLGTSSYNEQFF.

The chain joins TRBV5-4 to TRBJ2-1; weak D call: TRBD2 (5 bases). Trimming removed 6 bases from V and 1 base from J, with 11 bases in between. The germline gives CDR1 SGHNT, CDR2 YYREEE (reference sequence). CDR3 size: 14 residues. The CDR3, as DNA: TGTGCCAGCAACGCGGGTGGGTCCTACAATGAGCAGTTCTTC. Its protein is CASNAGGSYNEQFF. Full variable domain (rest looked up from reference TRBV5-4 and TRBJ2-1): ETGVTQSPTHLIKTRGQQVTLRCSSQSGHNTVSWYQQALGQGPQFIFQYYREEENGRGNFPPRFSGLQFPNYSSELNVNALELDDSALYLCASNAGGSYNEQFFGPGTRLTVL.

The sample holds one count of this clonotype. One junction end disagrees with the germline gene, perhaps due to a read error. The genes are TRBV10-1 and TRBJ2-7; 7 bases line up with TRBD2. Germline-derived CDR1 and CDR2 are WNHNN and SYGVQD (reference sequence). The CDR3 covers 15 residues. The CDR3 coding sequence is TGCGCCAGCGGTGAGTCTAGCGGACCCTCCTACGAGCAGTATTTC. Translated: CASGESSGPSYEQYF.

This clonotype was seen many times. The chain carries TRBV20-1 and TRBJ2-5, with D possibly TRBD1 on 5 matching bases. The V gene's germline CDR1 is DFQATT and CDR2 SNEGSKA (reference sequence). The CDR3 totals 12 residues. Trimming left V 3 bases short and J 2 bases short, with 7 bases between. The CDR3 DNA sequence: TGCAGTGCTAGCAGGGATCAAGAGACCCAGTACTTC. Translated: CSASRDQETQYF.

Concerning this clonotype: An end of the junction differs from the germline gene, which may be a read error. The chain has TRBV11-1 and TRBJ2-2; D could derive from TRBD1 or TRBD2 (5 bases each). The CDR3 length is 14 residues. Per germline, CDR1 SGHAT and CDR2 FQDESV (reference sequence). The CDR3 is CANTKRADTGELFF. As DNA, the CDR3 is TGTGCCAACACCAAGCGAGCGGACACCGGGGAACTGTTTTTT.

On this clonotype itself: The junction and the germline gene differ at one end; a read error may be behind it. In DNA form, the CDR3 reads TGTGCCACCAGTGAAGCCCGAAGTGGTACGCAGTATTTT. Its protein is CATSEARSGTQYF. This sequence joins TRBV6-1 and TRBJ2-3; D not certain. In germline, CDR1 is MNHNS, CDR2 SASEGT. The CDR3 totals 13 residues.

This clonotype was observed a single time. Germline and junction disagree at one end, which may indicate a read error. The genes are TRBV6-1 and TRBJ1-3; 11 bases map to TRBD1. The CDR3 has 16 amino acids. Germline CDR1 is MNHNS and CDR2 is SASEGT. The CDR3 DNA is TGTGCCACCAGTGAACGGACAGGGGGCGGGGGAAACACCATTTATTTT. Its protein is CATSERTGGGGNTIYF.

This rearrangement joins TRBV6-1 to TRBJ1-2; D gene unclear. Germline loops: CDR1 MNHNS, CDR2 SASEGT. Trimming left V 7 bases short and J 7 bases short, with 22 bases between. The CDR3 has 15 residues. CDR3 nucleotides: TGTGCCAGCACTGGCCCCTGGTCCAGGTGGTTTGGCTACACCTTC. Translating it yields CASTGPWSRWFGYTF.

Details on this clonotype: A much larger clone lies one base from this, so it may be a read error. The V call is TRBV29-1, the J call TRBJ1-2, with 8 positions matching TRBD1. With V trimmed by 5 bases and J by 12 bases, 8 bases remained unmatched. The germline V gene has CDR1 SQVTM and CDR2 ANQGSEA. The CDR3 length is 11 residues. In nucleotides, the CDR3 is TGCAGCGTTTCAGGGGGCCGGGGCCACACCTTC. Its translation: CSVSGGRGHTF.

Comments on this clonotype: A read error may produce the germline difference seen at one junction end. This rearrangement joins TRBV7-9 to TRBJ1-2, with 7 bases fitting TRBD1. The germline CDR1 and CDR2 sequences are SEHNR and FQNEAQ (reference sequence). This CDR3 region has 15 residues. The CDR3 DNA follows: TGTGCCAGCAGCTTAAAGCAGGGGGTCGGCTATGGCTACACGTTC. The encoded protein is CASSLKQGVGYGYTF.

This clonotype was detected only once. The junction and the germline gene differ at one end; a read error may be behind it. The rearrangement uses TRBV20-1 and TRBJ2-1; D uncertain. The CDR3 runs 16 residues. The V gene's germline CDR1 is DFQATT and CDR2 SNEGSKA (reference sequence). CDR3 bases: TGCAGTGTTAGAGATATCGGCTGGAGTGGTTACAATGAGCAGTTCTTC. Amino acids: CSVRDIGWSGYNEQFF.

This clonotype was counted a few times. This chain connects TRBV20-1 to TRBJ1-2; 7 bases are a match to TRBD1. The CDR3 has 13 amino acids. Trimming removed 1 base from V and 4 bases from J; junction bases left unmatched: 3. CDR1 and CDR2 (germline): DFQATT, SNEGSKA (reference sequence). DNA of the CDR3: TGCAGTGCTAGAGGTCAGGGGGGCTATGGCTACACCTTC. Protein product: CSARGQGGYGYTF.